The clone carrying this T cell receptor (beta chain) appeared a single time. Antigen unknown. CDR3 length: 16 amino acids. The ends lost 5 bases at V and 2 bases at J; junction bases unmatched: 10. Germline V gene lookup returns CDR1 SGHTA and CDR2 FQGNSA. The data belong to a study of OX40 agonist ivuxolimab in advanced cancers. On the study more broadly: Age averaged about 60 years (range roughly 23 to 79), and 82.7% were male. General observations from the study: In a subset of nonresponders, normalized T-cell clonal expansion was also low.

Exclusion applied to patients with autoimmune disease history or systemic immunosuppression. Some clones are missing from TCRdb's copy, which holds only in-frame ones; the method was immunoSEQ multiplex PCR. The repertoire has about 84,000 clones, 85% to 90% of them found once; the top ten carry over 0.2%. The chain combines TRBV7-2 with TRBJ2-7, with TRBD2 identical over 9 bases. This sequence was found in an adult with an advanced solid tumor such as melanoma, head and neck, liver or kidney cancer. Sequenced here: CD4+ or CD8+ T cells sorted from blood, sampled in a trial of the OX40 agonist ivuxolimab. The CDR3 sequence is CASSPLAGPRAYEQYF. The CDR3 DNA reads TGTGCCAGCAGCCCGCTAGCGGGACCGAGGGCCTACGAGCAGTACTTC.